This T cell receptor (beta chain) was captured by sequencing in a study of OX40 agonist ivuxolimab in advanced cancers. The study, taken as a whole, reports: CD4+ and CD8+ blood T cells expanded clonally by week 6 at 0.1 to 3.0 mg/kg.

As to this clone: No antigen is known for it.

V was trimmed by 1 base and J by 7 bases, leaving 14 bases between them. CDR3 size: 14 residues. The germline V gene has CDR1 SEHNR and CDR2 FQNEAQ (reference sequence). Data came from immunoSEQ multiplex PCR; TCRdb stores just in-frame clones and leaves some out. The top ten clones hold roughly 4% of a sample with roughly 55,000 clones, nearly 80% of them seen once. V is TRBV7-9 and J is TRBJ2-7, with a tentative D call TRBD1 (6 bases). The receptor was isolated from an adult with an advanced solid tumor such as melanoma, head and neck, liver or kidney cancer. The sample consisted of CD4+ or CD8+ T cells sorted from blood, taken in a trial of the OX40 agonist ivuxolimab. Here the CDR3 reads CASSLGQGTLEQYF. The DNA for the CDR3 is TGTGCCAGCAGCTTAGGGCAGGGGACCCTGGAGCAGTACTTC.